The clone carrying this T cell receptor (beta chain) was seen repeatedly, ten times or more. Gene-specific TRAV and TRBV primers were used for first-strand cDNA, covering alpha and beta chains. A roughly 22-cycle PCR with a constant-region primer and V-primer adapter amplified TCRs. The mRNA that was isolated underwent amplification by in vitro transcription. TCRdb re-analysed the reads in MiXCR, keeping a single row per CDR3 protein. This sample has more than 70,000 distinct CDR3 sequences, with 20% to 25% found just once. The V end lost 1 base, the J end lost 4 bases, and 13 bases lay between the germline ends. This CDR3 is built from 15 residues. This record comes from a study of low-dose radiotherapy and immunotherapy resistance in tumors. Study-wide background: Every two weeks patients got nivolumab 240 mg flat dose, plus ipilimumab 1 mg/kg every six weeks, intravenously. Once cycle 1 day 1 began, patients took oral aspirin 300 mg daily for four cycles.

Documented time point: after trial treatment. Treatment of the sample: LDRT plus nivolumab, ipilimumab, low-dose cyclophosphamide and aspirin (RACIN trial). As a condition of eligibility, patients had advanced solid tumors lacking tumor-infiltrating lymphocytes. The chain joins TRBV12-3 or TRBV12-4 to TRBJ1-1; D not resolved. This material consisted of PBMCs, taken after low-dose radiotherapy plus immunotherapy. The receptor comes from a female donor with ovarian cancer. The CDR3: CASSLGVGLGTEAFF. CDR3 bases: TGTGCCAGCAGTTTAGGTGTGGGTCTTGGCACTGAAGCTTTCTTT.